Listed below are T cell receptor beta chains from one sample, sequenced in a study of blood T cell repertoires in COVID-19. The repertoire was sequenced with immunoSEQ multiplex PCR; TCRdb's copy has only in-frame clones and lacks some. The table shows about 100,000 clones, with over 80% occurring only once. The specimen was peripheral blood. The receptors were sampled from a man aged 45-60 years with active COVID-19. Each CDR3 is given with its conserved first and last residue. D genes are given only for firm matches. Where a row states a size, it is once, few, many or the class of an expanded clone; other rows omit it.

NA	TRBV6-6	TRBJ2-1	TRBD1	TGTGCCAGCAGCGTTTGGGACAGGGAGGGCAATGAGCAGTTCTTC	CASSVWDREGNEQFF
NA	TRBV19	TRBJ2-2	NA	TGTGCCAGTAGTATAGTAGGGGACACTGGGCTGTTTTTT	CASSIVGDTGLFF
once	TRBV10-3	TRBJ2-1	TRBD2	TGTGCCATCAGTGAGTCGAAAATAGCGGGGGGCAATAATGAGCAGTTCTTC	CAISESKIAGGNNEQFF
NA	TRBV15	TRBJ1-5	TRBD1	TGTGCCACCAGCTTATACACCGGGACAGAAGCACAGCCCCAGCATTTT	CATSLYTGTEAQPQHF
NA	TRBV6-2/TRBV6-3	TRBJ2-1	TRBD2	TGTGCCAGCAGTTACGTGTCTAGCGGGAGTAGGGATGAGCAGTTCTTC	CASSYVSSGSRDEQFF
NA	TRBV2	TRBJ1-5	NA	TGTGCCAGCAGTCGGGGGATCGGGGGCAATCAGCCCCAGCATTTT	CASSRGIGGNQPQHF
NA	TRBV20-1	TRBJ2-7	TRBD1	TGCAGTGCTAGTACCCCGGGACAGGGAACCTACGAGCAGTACTTC	CSASTPGQGTYEQYF
NA	TRBV19	TRBJ1-5	NA	TGTGCCAGTGACGGGGGAATGAGGAGGCAGCCCCAGCATTTT	CASDGGMRRQPQHF
NA	TRBV5-1	TRBJ1-1	NA	TGCGCCAGCAGCTTGGCCAGGGTTATGAACACTGAAGCTTTCTTT	CASSLARVMNTEAFF
NA	TRBV3-1/TRBV3-2	TRBJ2-7	NA	TGTGCCAGCAGCCAAGCAAATCCGGACGAGCAGTACTTC	CASSQANPDEQYF
NA	TRBV5-6	TRBJ2-7	NA	TGTGCCAGCAGCTCGCGAGTCAGGGATCTCTACTCCTACGAGCAGTACTTC	CASSSRVRDLYSYEQYF
NA	TRBV9	TRBJ2-3	NA	TGTGCCAGCAGCGTGACAGCAAGCACAGATACGCAGTATTTT	CASSVTASTDTQYF
NA	TRBV6-5	TRBJ1-1	TRBD1	TGTGCCAGCAGTTTCGAGGGGGCGCAGGGCACTGAAGCTTTCTTT	CASSFEGAQGTEAFF
NA	TRBV27	TRBJ1-2	TRBD1	TGTGCCAGCAGGATGACAGGGATGAGGGGCTACACCTTC	CASRMTGMRGYTF
NA	TRBV2	TRBJ1-5	NA	TGTGCCAGCAGCCTCGGGGTACAGCCCCAGCATTTT	CASSLGVQPQHF
NA	TRBV29-1	TRBJ2-1	NA	TGCAGCGTTGAAAGGGGGAGGGCCAATGAGCAGTTCTTC	CSVERGRANEQFF
NA	TRBV24-1	TRBJ2-1	TRBD2	TGTGCCACCAGTGCGGTAGCGGGGGCCTACAATGAGCAGTTCTTC	CATSAVAGAYNEQFF
once	TRBV7-8	TRBJ2-5	TRBD2	TGTGCCAGCAGCTCCCGGACTAGCGGGGGAGGGGAGACCCAGTACTTC	CASSSRTSGGGETQYF
once	TRBV12-3/TRBV12-4	TRBJ2-7	NA	TGTGCCAGCACTATGGACTTTCTAAAGCAGTACTTC	CASTMDFLKQYF
NA	TRBV4-1	TRBJ1-6	TRBD1	TGCGCCAGCAGCAAGACAGGGAGAGATTCACCCCTCCACTTT	CASSKTGRDSPLHF
NA	TRBV30	TRBJ1-5	NA	TGTGCCTGGAGTCCCCCGGGAGGCGGGATCAATCAGCCCCAGCATTTT	CAWSPPGGGINQPQHF
NA	TRBV28	TRBJ2-1	TRBD2	TGTGCCAGCAGTTTCCCGACTAGCGGGAGGGAAAATGAGCAGTTCTTC	CASSFPTSGRENEQFF
NA	TRBV7-8	TRBJ2-3	NA	TGTGCCAGCAGCCCGAGCAGGGCTAGGTCTAGGGATACGCAGTATTTT	CASSPSRARSRDTQYF
NA	TRBV25-1	TRBJ2-7	NA	TGTGCCAGCAGTAGCCGGTCCGAGCAGTACTTC	CASSSRSEQYF
NA	TRBV6-1	TRBJ2-7	NA	TGTGCCAGCAGTGAAGCGGGAGCCAACAACGAGCAGTACTTC	CASSEAGANNEQYF
NA	TRBV28	TRBJ2-2	TRBD2	TGTGCCAGCGCCATCAGCGGGAGCCGACGCACCGGGGAGCTGTTTTTT	CASAISGSRRTGELFF
NA	TRBV7-8	TRBJ2-7	TRBD1	TGTGCCAGCAGCTTAGGTCTGCGGGACAGGGGATTTGAGCAGTACTTC	CASSLGLRDRGFEQYF
NA	TRBV11-2	TRBJ2-7	NA	TGTGCCAGCAGACCAGGGGCCGCATCACGGGAGCAGTACTTC	CASRPGAASREQYF
few	TRBV23-1	TRBJ1-1	NA	TGCGCCAGCAGTCAAGAACAGGACGGCCTTTACGAGAGCGAAGCTTTCTTT	CASSQEQDGLYESEAFF
few	TRBV12-3/TRBV12-4	TRBJ1-2	NA	TGTGCCAGCAGTTTCGAGGGTGGCTACACCTTC	CASSFEGGYTF
once	TRBV11-2	TRBJ1-5	TRBD1	TGTGCCAGCAGCGACACAGGGGTCAAACAGCCCCAGCATTTT	CASSDTGVKQPQHF
NA	TRBV2	TRBJ1-5	NA	TGTGCCAGCACCTTGGACAGTTATAGCAATCAGCCCCAGCATTTT	CASTLDSYSNQPQHF
NA	TRBV6-1	TRBJ2-3	TRBD2	TGTGCCAGCAGTGCTCGACTAGCGCCTAGCACAGATACGCAGTATTTT	CASSARLAPSTDTQYF
NA	TRBV6-5	TRBJ1-1	NA	TGTGCCAGCAGTTACTCGAGGGTTGGAGGCACTGAAGCTTTCTTT	CASSYSRVGGTEAFF
once	TRBV7-2	TRBJ2-2	NA	TGTGCCAGCAGATCCGACATGTTCACCGGGGAGCTGTTTTTT	CASRSDMFTGELFF
NA	TRBV19	TRBJ2-1	NA	TGTGCCAGTAGTATAGGAGCGGCATCCTACAATGAGCAGTTCTTC	CASSIGAASYNEQFF
NA	TRBV10-1	TRBJ2-2	TRBD2	TGCGCCAGCAGCCAAGACGCCGTGGGACTAGCGGGACTATACACCGGGGAGCTGTTTTTT	CASSQDAVGLAGLYTGELFF
NA	TRBV5-5	TRBJ1-2	TRBD1	TGTGCCAGCAGCCCGGTGGGACAGGGGAGGATCTATGGCTACACCTTC	CASSPVGQGRIYGYTF
NA	TRBV2	TRBJ1-3	NA	TGTGCCAGCAGGGTAGAACAGGCTAACTCTGGAAACACCATATATTTT	CASRVEQANSGNTIYF
NA	TRBV30	TRBJ2-7	TRBD1	TGTGCCCAAGGACAGAGACAGGGCTACGAGCAGTACTTC	CAQGQRQGYEQYF
once	TRBV5-1	TRBJ2-2	NA	TGCGCCAGCAGCCTAGCGTCGAACACCGGGGAGCTGTTTTTT	CASSLASNTGELFF
NA	TRBV6-5	TRBJ2-7	TRBD2	TGTGCCAGCCTATTGACTAGCGGGAGGGCCTACGAGCAGTACTTC	CASLLTSGRAYEQYF
NA	TRBV6-2/TRBV6-3	TRBJ2-3	TRBD2	TGTGCCAGCAGTTACACCCCGGGACTAGCGGGAGGGACCACAGATACGCAGTATTTT	CASSYTPGLAGGTTDTQYF
NA	TRBV7-2	TRBJ1-1	NA	TGTGCCAGCAGCCCTACGGCAGGGAGGACTGAAGCTTTCTTT	CASSPTAGRTEAFF